This T cell receptor beta chain is drawn from a study of CD8+ T cells in alopecia areata. The germline V and J ends were trimmed by 7 bases and 4 bases, with 7 bases remaining between them. CDR1 is GTSNPN, CDR2 SVGIG, per germline (reference sequence). The CDR3 contains 10 residues. Study-level findings and limits: Normal scalp showed lower clonality than lesional scalp, especially alopecia totalis/universalis. Clarity of TCR sharing across patients fell short of that in mice, possibly HLA-related.

It was cDNA, reverse transcribed from extracted RNA, that served as the sequencing template. Sequencing used immunoSEQ multiplex PCR; TCRdb keeps in-frame clones, though not all of them. The table shows roughly 150,000 clones, with 87% occurring only once. Comments on this clone: Its antigen is as yet unknown.

Alopecia areata patients had lesional scalp punch biopsies and peripheral blood taken from them. Sorted out of PBMCs were CD4+ T cells and CD8+ T cells. The J gene is TRBJ1-2, the V gene TRBV30; D remains ambiguous. This TCR was recovered from a human donor with alopecia areata. The starting material was CD8+ T cells sorted from blood, obtained at week 0. The DNA for the CDR3 is TGTGCCTCGTACATCTATGGCTACACCTTC. This sequence encodes CASYIYGYTF.